One sample yielded the 17 T cell receptor beta chains listed below, sequenced in a study of tumor and adjacent non-tumor tissue in lung cancer. A modified ARM-PCR protocol with three rounds of nested PCR amplified TCRbeta. Each CDR3 protein gets one entry after TCRdb re-called the multiplex PCR reads with MiXCR. The sample records 80,000 to 130,000 distinct CDR3 sequences, roughly two thirds being singletons. No cell sorting was done before RNA was extracted from the tissue. The normal lung tissue was taken more than 3 cm from the tumor edge. The material sequenced was distant non-tumor lung tissue. The receptors were gathered from a man aged 30 to 39 with non-small cell lung cancer.

Remarks on this clonotype: The conserved closing phenylalanine or tryptophan is absent in this CDR3, likely reflecting a read error. Because the CDR3's place on the DNA is in doubt, the DNA is left out and the CDR3 is given as listed by TCRdb. This rearrangement joins TRBV29-1 to TRBJ1-1; no check of the table's D call, TRBD1, against the DNA was made. Germline CDR1 is SQVTM and CDR2 is ANQGSEA. The CDR3 is 15 amino acids long, termini counted. CDR3 in amino acids: CSVHLRDRENTEAFL.

Comments on this clonotype: An end of the junction does not agree with germline; a read error may underlie this. The gene calls are TRBV11-2 and TRBJ2-7; D remains ambiguous. CDR3 length: 15 amino acids. The germline gives CDR1 SGHAT, CDR2 FQNNGV. The CDR3 nucleotides are TGTTCCAGCAGCTTAGTTCGAAACATCTACTACGAGCAGTACTTC. This codes for CSSSLVRNIYYEQYF.

The CDR3 region has the DNA TGTGCCAGCATCATTGCGGGGGGGCCAGAGACCCAGTACTTC. This gives the protein CASIIAGGPETQYF. The V and J genes are TRBV7-8 and TRBJ2-5; TRBD2 aligns across 9 bases. The junction had 7 bases not matched to a gene; V was cut back by 7 bases and J by 4 bases. Germline V lookup: CDR1 SGHVS, CDR2 FQNEAQ. The CDR3 is 14 residues long. Variable domain in full (rest from reference TRBV7-8 and TRBJ2-5): GAGVSQSPRYKVAKRGQDVALRCDPISGHVSLFWYQQALGQGPEFLTYFQNEAQLDKSGLPSDRFFAERPEGSVSTLKIQRTQQEDSAVYLCASIIAGGPETQYFGPGTRLLVL.

This clonotype was counted a single time. The rearrangement links TRBV11-2 to TRBJ2-7; TRBD2 matches 7 bases. CDR3 length: 13 residues. In germline, CDR1 is SGHAT, CDR2 FQNNGV. In DNA, the CDR3 is TGTGCCAGCAGCGCCGGACTAGGGACCGAGCAGTTCGTC. It specifies CASSAGLGTEQFV.

This clonotype appeared many times. The rearrangement joins TRBV11-2 to TRBJ2-1; D call uncertain. V lost 5 bases and J lost 8, with 16 bases in between. The CDR3 spans 14 residues. Germline V gene lookup returns CDR1 SGHAT and CDR2 FQNNGV. In DNA form, the CDR3 reads TGTGCCAGCAGCAAAAAAGTCCATGGGGATGAGCAGTTCTTC. It is translated as CASSKKVHGDEQFF.

The chain carries TRBV5-5 and TRBJ2-5; 8 positions match TRBD1. With V trimmed by 8 bases and J by 5 bases, 17 bases remained unmatched. This CDR3 is built from 16 residues. Germline CDR1 is SGHKS and CDR2 is YYEKEE (reference sequence). The CDR3: CARRLRVRGLMETQYF. The CDR3 nucleotides are TGTGCCAGGAGATTGAGGGTCAGGGGGCTTATGGAGACCCAGTACTTC.

The chain has TRBV24-1 and TRBJ2-5; the D gene is possibly TRBD2 (6 bases). V shed 2 bases and J shed 11 bases, with 17 bases lying between them. CDR1 and CDR2 from the germline V gene are KGHDR and SFDVKD. The CDR3 contains 14 residues. The CDR3 region has the DNA TGTGCCACCAGTGATTATAGCGCCCGGGGGACTCAGTACTTC. Residues: CATSDYSARGTQYF.

About this clonotype itself: Just one base apart from a much larger clone, this may be a read error. CDR3 loop: CASSLHRTDTQYF. The CDR3 coding sequence is TGTGCCAGCAGTCTCCATAGGACAGATACGCAGTATTTT. The chain joins TRBV7-8 to TRBJ2-3; unclear D gene. The CDR3 runs to 13 residues. The ends were cut back, 6 bases at V and 3 bases at J, with 10 bases in the middle. CDR1 and CDR2 from the germline V gene are SGHVS and FQNEAQ. The whole variable domain, remainder taken from reference TRBV7-8 and TRBJ2-3, is GAGVSQSPRYKVAKRGQDVALRCDPISGHVSLFWYQQALGQGPEFLTYFQNEAQLDKSGLPSDRFFAERPEGSVSTLKIQRTQQEDSAVYLCASSLHRTDTQYFGPGTRLTVL.

The J gene is TRBJ2-7, the V gene TRBV11-2, with a tentative D call TRBD1 (5 bases). This CDR3 contains 13 residues. Trimming stripped 5 bases from V and 4 bases from J, with 12 bases between. CDR1 and CDR2 (germline): SGHAT, FQNNGV. DNA of the CDR3: TGTGCCAGCAGCCCGGAACAGGTTTACGAGCAGTACTTC. Its translation: CASSPEQVYEQYF.

On this clonotype: This may stem from a read error, because a much larger clone lies one nucleotide away. V usage is TRBV7-8 and J usage is TRBJ2-7; D gene uncertain. The germline gives CDR1 SGHVS, CDR2 FQNEAQ. The CDR3 has 12 amino acids. This CDR3 reads CASSPYSYEQCF. CDR3 sequence (DNA): TGTGCCAGCAGCCCATACAGCTACGAGCAGTGCTTC. The entire variable domain, with the rest obtained from reference TRBV7-8 and TRBJ2-7, is as follows: GAGVSQSPRYKVAKRGQDVALRCDPISGHVSLFWYQQALGQGPEFLTYFQNEAQLDKSGLPSDRFFAERPEGSVSTLKIQRTQQEDSAVYLCASSPYSYEQCFGPGTRLTVT.

This clonotype was observed at least ten times. V is TRBV6-5 and J is TRBJ2-2, with a tentative D call TRBD2 (6 bases). This CDR3 is built from 15 residues. V lost 5 bases and J 3 bases, leaving 13 bases between the germline ends. Germline V CDR1 and CDR2: MNHEY, SVGAGI. CDR3: CASSAGLPYTGELFF. In nucleotides, the CDR3 is TGTGCCAGCAGTGCGGGACTGCCATACACCGGGGAGCTGTTTTTT.

On this clonotype: The junction shows a germline mismatch at one end, possibly a read error. The J gene is TRBJ2-3, the V gene TRBV4-1; D is undetermined. There are 14 residues in the CDR3. The germline gives CDR1 MGHRA, CDR2 YSYEKL. Here the CDR3 DNA reads TGCGCCAGCAGCCAAGTTGGTTGGCCAGATACGCAATGTTTT. Translated, it gives CASSQVGWPDTQCF.

There are a few counts of this clonotype. This may arise from a read error, as a much more abundant clone is one base away. CDR3 DNA sequence: TGCGCCAGCAGCCAAGATCGCCCAGGCGGCACCGAGGAGCTGTTTTTT. It is translated as CASSQDRPGGTEELFF. This chain uses TRBV4-3 with TRBJ2-2; no firm D call. This CDR3 is 16 amino acids long. CDR1 and CDR2 (germline): LGHNA, YSLEER.

Remarks on this clonotype: One end of the junction is discordant with germline, which a read error may explain. The J gene is TRBJ2-2, the V gene TRBV11-2, with 9 bases fitting TRBD2. Germline CDR1 is SGHAT and CDR2 is FQNNGV. There are 15 residues in the CDR3. DNA for the CDR3: TGTGACAGCAGCGCATGCGGGGGGGCCATCGGGGACCTGTTTTTT. Encoded protein: CDSSACGGAIGDLFF.

Regarding this clonotype: One base away lies a much larger clone, so this may be a sequencing read error. The rearrangement links TRBV29-1 to TRBJ2-3; no clear D. Germline V gene lookup returns CDR1 SQVTM and CDR2 ANQGSEA. V lost 6 bases to trimming and J lost 2 bases, with 15 bases between them. The CDR3 spans 14 residues. The CDR3 nucleotides are TGCAGCGTGGAGAGAGGCAGAAACACAGATACGCAGTATTTT. It translates to CSVERGRNTDTQYF.

The V call is TRBV20-1, the J call TRBJ2-3, with D maybe TRBD1 (5 bases). The J call is in doubt because the DNA end fits TRBJ1-5 better. Germline-derived CDR1 and CDR2 are DFQATT and SNEGSKA (reference sequence). This CDR3 is built from 16 residues. The CDR3 sequence is CSAKIRDHTSTDTQHF. CDR3 nucleotide sequence: TGCAGTGCCAAAATCAGGGACCACACAAGCACAGATACGCAGCATTTT.

The chain joins TRBV6-6 to TRBJ2-5, with TRBD1 matching over 9 bases. The length of the CDR3 is 16 residues. Germline CDR1 reads MNHNY; CDR2 reads SVGAGI (reference sequence). The trim removed 10 bases at V and 4 bases at J, leaving 16 bases unmatched. The CDR3 nucleotides read TGTGCCACCAAACCCGCCGGGTGGACAGGGGTAGAGACCCAGTACTTC. The encoded protein is CATKPAGWTGVETQYF.